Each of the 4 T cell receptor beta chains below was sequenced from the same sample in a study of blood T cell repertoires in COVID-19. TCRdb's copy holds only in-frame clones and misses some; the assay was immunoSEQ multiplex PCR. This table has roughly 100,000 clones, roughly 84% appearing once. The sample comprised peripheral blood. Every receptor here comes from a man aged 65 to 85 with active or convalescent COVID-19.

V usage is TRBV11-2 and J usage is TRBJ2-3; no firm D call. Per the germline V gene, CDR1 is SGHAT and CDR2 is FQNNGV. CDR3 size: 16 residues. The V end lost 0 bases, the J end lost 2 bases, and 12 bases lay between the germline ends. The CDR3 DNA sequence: TGTGCCAGCAGCTTAGAATTTGGCGGCCCCACAGATACGCAGTATTTT. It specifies CASSLEFGGPTDTQYF.

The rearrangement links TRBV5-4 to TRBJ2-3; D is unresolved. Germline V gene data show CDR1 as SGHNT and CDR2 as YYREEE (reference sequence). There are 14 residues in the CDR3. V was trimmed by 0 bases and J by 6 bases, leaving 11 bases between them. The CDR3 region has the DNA TGTGCCAGCAGCTTGGTGGCGGTTGGCGATACGCAGTATTTT. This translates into CASSLVAVGDTQYF.

DNA for the CDR3: TGTGCCTGGAGTCAGGGGGTGTACGAAAAACTGTTTTTT. This translates into CAWSQGVYEKLFF. The V and J genes are TRBV30 and TRBJ1-4; 7 bases are a match to TRBD1. The trim removed 2 bases at V and 8 bases at J, leaving 5 bases unmatched. The CDR3 runs 13 residues. Germline CDR1 reads GTSNPN; CDR2 reads SVGIG (reference sequence).

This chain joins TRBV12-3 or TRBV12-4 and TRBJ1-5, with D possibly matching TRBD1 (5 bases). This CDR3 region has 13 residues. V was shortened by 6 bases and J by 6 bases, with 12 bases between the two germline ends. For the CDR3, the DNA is TGTGCCAGCAGCCGAGCCGGGGGTCAGCCCCAGCATTTT. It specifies CASSRAGGQPQHF.